The clone carrying this T cell receptor beta chain was detected ten times or more. Antigen specificity is unknown. This sample was included in a study of CD8 T cells in ankylosing spondylitis. This CDR3 has 21 residues. Looked up from germline, CDR1 is SGDLS and CDR2 is YYNGEE. V was pared by 3 bases and J by 0 bases, with 18 bases of the junction left unmatched. Notes on the study in general: Clones linked to the disease showed a CD8+ phenotype. They occurred at relatively low frequencies in peripheral blood. There was reportedly significant enrichment of clones that were disease-linked in matched ankylosing spondylitis synovial fluid. Made up of eight highly homologous variants, a TCR beta motif appeared characteristic of ankylosing spondylitis blood.

Construction of TCR beta libraries was performed using quantitative 5'-RACE with molecular barcodes. TCRdb re-called the 5' RACE reads through MiXCR, storing one row per CDR3 protein. The sample lists about 42,000 distinct CDR3 sequences; 2.7% were seen once. The clonotype comes from a male donor with ankylosing spondylitis or in good health (not recorded which). The chain combines TRBV9 with TRBJ2-7, with TRBD2 matching 13 bases. The sample comprised blood, either unsorted or a sorted T cell fraction (not recorded which). DNA of the CDR3: TGTGCCAGCAGCGCCCCATTGGGGGGACTAGCGGGATACAACCGCTCCTACGAGCAGTACTTC. Translation gives CASSAPLGGLAGYNRSYEQYF.